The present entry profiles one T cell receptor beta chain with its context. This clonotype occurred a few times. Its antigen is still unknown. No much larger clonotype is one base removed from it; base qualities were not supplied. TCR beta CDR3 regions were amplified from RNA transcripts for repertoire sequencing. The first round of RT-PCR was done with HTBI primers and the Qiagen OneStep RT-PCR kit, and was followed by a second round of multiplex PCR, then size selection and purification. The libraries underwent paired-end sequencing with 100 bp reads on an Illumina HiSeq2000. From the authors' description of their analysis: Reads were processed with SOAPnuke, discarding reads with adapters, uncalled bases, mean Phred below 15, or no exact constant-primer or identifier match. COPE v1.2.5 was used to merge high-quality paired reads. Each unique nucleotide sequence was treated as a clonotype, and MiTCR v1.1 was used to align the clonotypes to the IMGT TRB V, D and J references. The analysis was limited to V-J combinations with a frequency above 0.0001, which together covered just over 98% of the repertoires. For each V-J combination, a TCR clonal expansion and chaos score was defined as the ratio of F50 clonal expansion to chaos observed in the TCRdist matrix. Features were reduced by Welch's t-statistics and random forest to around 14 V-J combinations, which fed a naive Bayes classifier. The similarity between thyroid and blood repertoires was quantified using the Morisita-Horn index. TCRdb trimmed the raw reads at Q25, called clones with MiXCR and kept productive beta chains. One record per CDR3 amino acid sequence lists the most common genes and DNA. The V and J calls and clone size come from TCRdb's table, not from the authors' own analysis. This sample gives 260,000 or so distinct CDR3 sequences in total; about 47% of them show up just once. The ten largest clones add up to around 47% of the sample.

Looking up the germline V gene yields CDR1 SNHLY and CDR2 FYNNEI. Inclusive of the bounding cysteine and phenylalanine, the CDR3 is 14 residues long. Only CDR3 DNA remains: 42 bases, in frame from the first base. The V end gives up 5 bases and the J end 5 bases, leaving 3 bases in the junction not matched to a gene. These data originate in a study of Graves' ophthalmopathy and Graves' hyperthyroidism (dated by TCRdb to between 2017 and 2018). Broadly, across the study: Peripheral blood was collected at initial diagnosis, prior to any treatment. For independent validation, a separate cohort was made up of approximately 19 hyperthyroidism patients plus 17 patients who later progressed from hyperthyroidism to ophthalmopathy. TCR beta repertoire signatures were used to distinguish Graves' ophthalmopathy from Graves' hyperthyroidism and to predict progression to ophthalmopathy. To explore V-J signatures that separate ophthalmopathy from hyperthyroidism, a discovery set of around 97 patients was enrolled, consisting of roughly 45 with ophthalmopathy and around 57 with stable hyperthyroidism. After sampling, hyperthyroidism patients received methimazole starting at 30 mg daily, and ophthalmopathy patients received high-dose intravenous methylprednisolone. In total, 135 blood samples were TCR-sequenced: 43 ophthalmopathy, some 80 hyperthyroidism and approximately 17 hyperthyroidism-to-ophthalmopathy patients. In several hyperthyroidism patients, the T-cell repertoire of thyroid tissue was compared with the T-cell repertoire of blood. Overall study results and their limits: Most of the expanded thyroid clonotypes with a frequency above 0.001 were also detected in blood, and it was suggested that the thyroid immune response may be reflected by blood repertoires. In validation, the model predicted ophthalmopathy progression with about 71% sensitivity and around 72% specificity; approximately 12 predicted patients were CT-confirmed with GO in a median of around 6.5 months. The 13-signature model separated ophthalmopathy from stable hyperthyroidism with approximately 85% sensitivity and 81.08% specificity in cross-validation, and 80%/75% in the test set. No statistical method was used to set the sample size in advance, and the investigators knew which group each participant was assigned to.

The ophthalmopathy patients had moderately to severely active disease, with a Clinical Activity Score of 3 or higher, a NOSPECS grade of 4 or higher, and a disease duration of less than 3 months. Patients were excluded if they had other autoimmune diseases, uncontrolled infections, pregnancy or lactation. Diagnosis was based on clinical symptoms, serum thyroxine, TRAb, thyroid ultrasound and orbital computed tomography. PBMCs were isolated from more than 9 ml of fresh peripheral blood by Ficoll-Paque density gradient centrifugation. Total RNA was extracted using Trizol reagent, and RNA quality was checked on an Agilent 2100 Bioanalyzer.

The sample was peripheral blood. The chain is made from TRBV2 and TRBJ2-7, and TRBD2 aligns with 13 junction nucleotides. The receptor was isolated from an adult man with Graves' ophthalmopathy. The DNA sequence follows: TGTGCCAGCAGTCGGACTAGCGGGAGCAACGAGCAGTACTTC. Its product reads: CASSRTSGSNEQYF.